This is a list of T cell receptor beta chains from one sample in a study of esophageal squamous cell carcinoma under preoperative chemotherapy. MiXCR was run by TCRdb on the PCR reads, yielding one entry per CDR3 protein. The data show approximately 15,000 distinct CDR3 sequences, around three fifths seen once. This specimen was collected from a patient given preoperative chemotherapy. These receptor sequences come from a human donor with esophageal squamous cell carcinoma. The donor label of this sample is uncertain. The CDR3 runs from the conserved cysteine through the conserved F or W.

>-|TRBV7-8
CASSLSGKYNEQYF
>-|TRBV11-2
CASSLEVGHYEQYF
>TRBJ2-3|TRBV6-1
CASSEAGGGGGDKETQYF
>TRBJ2-4|TRBV6-1
CASSRKGGGATNMQYF
>TRBJ2-1|TRBV6-4
CASSDSGGPYNEQFF
>-|TRBV12-3/TRBV12-4
CASRRQGGNYEQYF
>TRBJ2-3|TRBV6-1
CARGDTDTQYF
>-|TRBV11-2
CASSLAGVSYYNEQYF
>TRBJ2-7|TRBV7-2
CASSYSPPYEQYF
>TRBJ2-1|TRBV6-5
CASSYSSGGSNEQFF
>TRBJ2-7|TRBV4-1
CASSQETALGQYF
>TRBJ2-5|TRBV4-1
CASSPGRGLQETQYF
>TRBJ2-3|TRBV7-2
CASSLAGADTQYF
>TRBJ2-3|TRBV6-1
CASRLGPTALYF
>TRBJ2-2|TRBV6-1
CASRTCANTGELFF
>TRBJ2-2|TRBV12-3/TRBV12-4
CARKGVNTEELYF
>TRBJ2-3|TRBV6-1
CASRRSDTQYF
>TRBJ2-7|TRBV6-1
CASSEAPRGRGEQYF
>TRBJ2-4|TRBV6-1
CARAMGVRSEETQYF
>TRBJ2-3|TRBV6-1
CARRPQAVNTGKQYF
>TRBJ2-3|TRBV6-1
CASSRNEGREADTQYF
>TRBJ2-3|TRBV6-1
CARVGGGDTDTQYF
>TRBJ2-7|TRBV27
CASSSHQRASGRAGWEQYF
>-|TRBV6-1
CARVKGAGEGDTQYF
>TRBJ2-3|TRBV6-1
CASREGGEGAPETQYF
>TRBJ2-4|TRBV6-1
CASRPLAGTSTNTQYF